This TCR beta chain is from a study of T cells in Graves' hyperthyroidism and ophthalmopathy. Exclusion followed for patients with uncontrolled infection, other autoimmune disease, pregnancy or lactation. In making diagnoses, clinical symptoms, serum thyroxine and TRAb, thyroid ultrasound and orbital computed tomography were all used. The study's findings and limits: In simple terms, a model built on 13 V-J features told ophthalmopathy apart from stable hyperthyroidism. Most clonotypes expanded in the thyroid (above 0.001) were also present in blood.

This clonotype was seen repeatedly, ten times or more. Its cognate antigen is unknown. Amplification of TCR beta CDR3 regions was performed using RNA transcripts as template. First-round RT-PCR of the TCR CDR3 relied on the HTBI primer set. TCRdb re-derived calls from the multiplex PCR reads in MiXCR, one entry per CDR3 protein. The sample lists more than 500,000 distinct CDR3 sequences; roughly 15% were seen once. V gave up 7 bases and J gave up 6 bases, with 16 bases separating them. CDR3 length: 14 amino acids. CDR1 and CDR2 (germline): LNHDA, SQIVND (reference sequence). This chain joins TRBV19 and TRBJ2-1; tentative D call: TRBD2 (6 bases). This TCR came from a woman between 25 and 40 years old with Graves' ophthalmopathy. Sequenced sample: blood. CDR3: CASTSDNRPNEQFF. In DNA, the CDR3 is TGTGCCAGTACTAGCGACAACCGCCCCAATGAGCAGTTCTTC.